These T cell receptor beta chains were read from a single sample in a study of blood T cell repertoires in COVID-19. Measured with immunoSEQ multiplex PCR; TCRdb has only the in-frame clones, and not every one. Of fewer than 250,000 clones in the sample, 85% to 90% were seen once. Sequencing used peripheral blood. Receptors originate from a man aged 60 to 69 with acute or convalescent COVID-19. Each CDR3 is given without its conserved first and last residue. Each record gives: V gene, J gene, CDR3 protein.

v_gene: TRBV14
j_gene: TRBJ1-6
CDR3aa: ASARDRGNSPLH

v_gene: TRBV5-4
j_gene: TRBJ2-2
CDR3aa: ASRLAGGPGELF

v_gene: TRBV20-1
j_gene: TRBJ2-3
CDR3aa: SASSRGDTDTQY

v_gene: TRBV24-1
j_gene: TRBJ2-3
CDR3aa: ATSDFSGGPSTDTQY

v_gene: TRBV7-9
j_gene: TRBJ1-2
CDR3aa: ASSLSGQSQGYT

v_gene: TRBV11-2
j_gene: TRBJ1-2
CDR3aa: ASSLGQGAHGYT

v_gene: TRBV7-2
j_gene: TRBJ1-2
CDR3aa: ASSLNLGLGYGYT

v_gene: TRBV20-1
j_gene: TRBJ2-3
CDR3aa: SARAVDTQY

v_gene: TRBV6-5
j_gene: TRBJ1-1
CDR3aa: ASSSRVPGGSTEAF

v_gene: TRBV4-2
j_gene: TRBJ2-3
CDR3aa: ASSRELAGDWTDTQY

v_gene: TRBV7-2
j_gene: TRBJ2-2
CDR3aa: ASSPGLRVAGELF

v_gene: TRBV3-1/TRBV3-2
j_gene: TRBJ1-4
CDR3aa: ASSQDLPEDRFATNEKLF

v_gene: TRBV15
j_gene: TRBJ1-2
CDR3aa: ATSRDRRGADLYGYT

v_gene: TRBV29-1
j_gene: TRBJ1-3
CDR3aa: SGTGASSGNTIY

v_gene: TRBV28
j_gene: TRBJ2-7
CDR3aa: ASRGSGGSYEQY

v_gene: TRBV15
j_gene: TRBJ1-2
CDR3aa: ATSRDETGGGPGYT

v_gene: TRBV5-8
j_gene: TRBJ1-5
CDR3aa: ASSLDRDQPQH

v_gene: TRBV28
j_gene: TRBJ1-6
CDR3aa: ASSSRTGVNSPLH

v_gene: TRBV19
j_gene: TRBJ2-6
CDR3aa: ASSIAGQGTGANVLT

v_gene: TRBV28
j_gene: TRBJ2-1
CDR3aa: ASRGTGGRDEQF

v_gene: TRBV7-2
j_gene: TRBJ2-3
CDR3aa: ASSSGLAGGLIGTDTQY

v_gene: TRBV19
j_gene: TRBJ2-2
CDR3aa: ASTSLGGTGELF

v_gene: TRBV28
j_gene: TRBJ2-2
CDR3aa: ASSRTGGTGELF

v_gene: TRBV24-1
j_gene: TRBJ2-7
CDR3aa: ATSGLRGPYYEQY

v_gene: TRBV6-5
j_gene: TRBJ1-2
CDR3aa: ASSSHADFNYGYT

v_gene: TRBV27
j_gene: TRBJ1-2
CDR3aa: ASSPARVPYGYT

v_gene: TRBV5-1
j_gene: TRBJ1-3
CDR3aa: ASSAFPGTSGNTIY

v_gene: TRBV28
j_gene: TRBJ1-1
CDR3aa: ASSFPVNTEAF

v_gene: TRBV6-4
j_gene: TRBJ2-1
CDR3aa: ASSESSGGSYNEQF

v_gene: TRBV9
j_gene: TRBJ2-1
CDR3aa: ASSVDGSGGGYEQF

v_gene: TRBV9
j_gene: TRBJ1-3
CDR3aa: ASSARDSQYPSGNTIY

v_gene: TRBV15
j_gene: TRBJ2-1
CDR3aa: ATSGLAGGRYNEQF

v_gene: TRBV19
j_gene: TRBJ1-5
CDR3aa: ARTRGQPLQPQH

v_gene: TRBV7-3
j_gene: TRBJ1-6
CDR3aa: ASSLTRTGVNSPLH

v_gene: TRBV15
j_gene: TRBJ2-5
CDR3aa: ATSPRGGSLETQY

v_gene: TRBV3-1/TRBV3-2
j_gene: TRBJ1-5
CDR3aa: ASSQDTGGGNQPQH

v_gene: TRBV7-2
j_gene: TRBJ2-1
CDR3aa: ASAILAGYNEQF

v_gene: TRBV30
j_gene: TRBJ1-2
CDR3aa: AWSDRRVGGYT

v_gene: TRBV24-1
j_gene: TRBJ2-1
CDR3aa: ATSDPGLPYNEQF

v_gene: TRBV6-1
j_gene: TRBJ1-3
CDR3aa: ASSEVSGGNTIY

v_gene: TRBV3-1/TRBV3-2
j_gene: TRBJ2-5
CDR3aa: ASSEGTSGFQETQY

v_gene: TRBV3-1/TRBV3-2
j_gene: TRBJ2-2
CDR3aa: ASSQVGLAGELF

v_gene: TRBV28
j_gene: TRBJ1-1
CDR3aa: ATGGSPNTEAF

v_gene: TRBV27
j_gene: TRBJ2-3
CDR3aa: ASSFRDYEADTQY